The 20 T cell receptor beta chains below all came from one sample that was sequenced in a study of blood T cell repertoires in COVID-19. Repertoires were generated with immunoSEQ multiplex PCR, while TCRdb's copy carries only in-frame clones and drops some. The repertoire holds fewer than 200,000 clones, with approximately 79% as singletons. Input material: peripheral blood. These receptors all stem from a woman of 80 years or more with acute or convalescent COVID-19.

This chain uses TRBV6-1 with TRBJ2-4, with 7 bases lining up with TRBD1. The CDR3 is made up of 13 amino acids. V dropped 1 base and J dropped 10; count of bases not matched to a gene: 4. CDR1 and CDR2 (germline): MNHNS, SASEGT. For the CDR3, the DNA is TGTGCCAGCAGTGAAGGGGGACAGAGAATTCAGTACTTC. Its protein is CASSEGGQRIQYF.

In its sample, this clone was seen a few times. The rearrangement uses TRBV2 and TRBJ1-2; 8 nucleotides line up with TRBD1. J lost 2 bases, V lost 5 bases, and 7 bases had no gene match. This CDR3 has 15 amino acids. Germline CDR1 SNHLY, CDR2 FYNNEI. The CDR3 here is CASSYDRGGNYGYTF. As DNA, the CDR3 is TGTGCCAGCAGTTACGACAGGGGAGGCAACTATGGCTACACCTTC.

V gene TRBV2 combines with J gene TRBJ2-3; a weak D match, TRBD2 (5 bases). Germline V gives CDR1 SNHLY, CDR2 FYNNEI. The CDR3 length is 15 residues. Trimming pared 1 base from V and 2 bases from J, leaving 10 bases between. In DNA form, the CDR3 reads TGTGCCAGCAGTGAAGGAAATAGCGCCACAGATACGCAGTATTTT. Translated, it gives CASSEGNSATDTQYF.

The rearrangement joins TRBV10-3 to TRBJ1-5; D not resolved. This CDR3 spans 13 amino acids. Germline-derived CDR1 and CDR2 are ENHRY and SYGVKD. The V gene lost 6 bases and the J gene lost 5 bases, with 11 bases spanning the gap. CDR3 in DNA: TGTGCCATCAGCTCCTCTTTGTATCAGCCCCAGCATTTT. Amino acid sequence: CAISSSLYQPQHF.

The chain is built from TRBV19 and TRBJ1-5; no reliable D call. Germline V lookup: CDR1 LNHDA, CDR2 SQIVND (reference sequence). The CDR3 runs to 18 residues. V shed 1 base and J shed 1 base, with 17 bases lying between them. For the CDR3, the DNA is TGTGCCAGTAGTATAGGTCTTTCTGGGAGGGTGAGCAATCAGCCCCAGCATTTT. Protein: CASSIGLSGRVSNQPQHF.

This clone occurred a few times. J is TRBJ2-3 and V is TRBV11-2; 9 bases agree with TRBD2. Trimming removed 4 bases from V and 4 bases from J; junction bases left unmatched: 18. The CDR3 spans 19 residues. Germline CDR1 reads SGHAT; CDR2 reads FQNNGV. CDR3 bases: TGTGCCAGCAGCTCAAAAAATAGCGGGAGTGGGTATGACCCAGATACGCAGTATTTT. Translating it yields CASSSKNSGSGYDPDTQYF.

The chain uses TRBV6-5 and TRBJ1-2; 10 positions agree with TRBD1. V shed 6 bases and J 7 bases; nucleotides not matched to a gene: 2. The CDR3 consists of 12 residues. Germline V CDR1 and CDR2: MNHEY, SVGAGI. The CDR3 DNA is TGTGCCAGCAGCGGACAGGGGGGTGGCTACACCTTC. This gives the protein CASSGQGGGYTF.

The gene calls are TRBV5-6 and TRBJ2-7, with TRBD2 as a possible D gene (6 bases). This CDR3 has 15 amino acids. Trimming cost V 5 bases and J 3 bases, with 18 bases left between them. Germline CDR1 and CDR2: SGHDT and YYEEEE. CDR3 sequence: CASRPGITGVYEQYF. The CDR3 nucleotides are TGTGCCAGCAGGCCCGGTATTACGGGAGTCTACGAGCAGTACTTC. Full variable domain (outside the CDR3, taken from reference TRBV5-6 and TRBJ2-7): DAGVTQSPTHLIKTRGQQVTLRCSPKSGHDTVSWYQQALGQGPQFIFQYYEEEERQRGNFPDRFSGHQFPNYSSELNVNALLLGDSALYLCASRPGITGVYEQYFGPGTRLTVT.

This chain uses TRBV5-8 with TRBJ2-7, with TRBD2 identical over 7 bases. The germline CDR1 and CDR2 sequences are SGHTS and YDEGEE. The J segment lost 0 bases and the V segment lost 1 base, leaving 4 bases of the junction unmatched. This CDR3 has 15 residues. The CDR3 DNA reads TGTGCCAGCAGCTTGTATGGCGGGAGCTCCTACGAGCAGTACTTC. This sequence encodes CASSLYGGSSYEQYF. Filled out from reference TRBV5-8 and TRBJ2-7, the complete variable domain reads EAGVTQSPTHLIKTRGQQATLRCSPISGHTSVYWYQQALGLGLQFLLWYDEGEERNRGNFPPRFSGRQFPNYSSELNVNALELEDSALYLCASSLYGGSSYEQYFGPGTRLTVT.

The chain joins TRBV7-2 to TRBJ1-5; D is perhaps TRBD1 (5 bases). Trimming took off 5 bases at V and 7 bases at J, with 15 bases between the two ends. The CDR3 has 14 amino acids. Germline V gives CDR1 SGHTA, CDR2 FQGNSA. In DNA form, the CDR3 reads TGTGCCAGCAGCCTTGGATCAGGGTACCAGCCCCAGCATTTT. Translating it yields CASSLGSGYQPQHF.

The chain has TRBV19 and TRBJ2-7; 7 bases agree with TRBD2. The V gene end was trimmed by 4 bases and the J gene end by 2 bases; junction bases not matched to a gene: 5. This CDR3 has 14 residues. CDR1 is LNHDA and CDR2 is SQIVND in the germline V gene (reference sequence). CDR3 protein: CASSSGSNPYEQYF. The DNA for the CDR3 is TGTGCCAGTAGTAGCGGGAGTAACCCCTACGAGCAGTACTTC.

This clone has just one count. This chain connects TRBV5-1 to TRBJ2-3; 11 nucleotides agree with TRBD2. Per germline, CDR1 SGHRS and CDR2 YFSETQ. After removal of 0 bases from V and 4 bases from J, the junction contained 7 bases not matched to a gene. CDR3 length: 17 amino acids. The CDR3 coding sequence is TGCGCCAGCAGCTTGGGGGGGACTAGCGGAGGCCCAGATACGCAGTATTTT. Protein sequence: CASSLGGTSGGPDTQYF.

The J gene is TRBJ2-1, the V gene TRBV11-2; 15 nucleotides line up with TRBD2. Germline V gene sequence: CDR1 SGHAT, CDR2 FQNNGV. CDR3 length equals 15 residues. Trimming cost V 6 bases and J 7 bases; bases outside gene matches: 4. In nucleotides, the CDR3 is TGTGCCAGCAGGCCGGGACTAGCGGGAGGAAATGAGCAGTTCTTC. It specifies CASRPGLAGGNEQFF.

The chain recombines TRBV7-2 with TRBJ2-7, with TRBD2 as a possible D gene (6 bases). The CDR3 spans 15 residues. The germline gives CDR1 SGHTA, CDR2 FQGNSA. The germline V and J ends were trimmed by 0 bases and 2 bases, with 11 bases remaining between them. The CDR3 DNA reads TGTGCCAGCAGCTTAGCCCCTAGCGCGACCTACGAGCAGTACTTC. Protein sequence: CASSLAPSATYEQYF. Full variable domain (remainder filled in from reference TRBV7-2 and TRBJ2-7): GAGVSQSPSNKVTEKGKDVELRCDPISGHTALYWYRQSLGQGLEFLIYFQGNSAPDKSGLPSDRFSAERTGGSVSTLTIQRTQQEDSAVYLCASSLAPSATYEQYFGPGTRLTVT.

This CDR3 reads CASSLGAGELFF. The CDR3, as DNA: TGTGCCAGCAGCTTGGGCGCGGGGGAGCTGTTTTTT. The genes are TRBV5-6 and TRBJ2-2; D is ambiguous. Trimming cost V 0 bases and J 8 bases, with 5 bases left between them. Germline V gives CDR1 SGHDT, CDR2 YYEEEE. The CDR3 sequence is 12 residues long.

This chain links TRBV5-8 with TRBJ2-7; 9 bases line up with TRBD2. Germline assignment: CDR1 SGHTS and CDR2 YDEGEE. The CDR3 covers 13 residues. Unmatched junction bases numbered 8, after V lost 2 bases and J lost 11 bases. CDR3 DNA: TGTGCCAGCAGCTTCATAGCGGGAGCCGCAGAGTACTTC. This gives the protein CASSFIAGAAEYF.

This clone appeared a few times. This chain's CDR3 is CASSISGWTEAFF. CDR3 nucleotide sequence: TGCGCCAGCAGCATTTCGGGGTGGACTGAAGCTTTCTTT. The chain joins TRBV5-1 to TRBJ1-1; D unclear. The germline gives CDR1 SGHRS, CDR2 YFSETQ. This CDR3 is built from 13 residues. The V and J ends lost 4 bases and 5 bases respectively, with 12 bases between them. Using reference TRBV5-1 and TRBJ1-1 for the parts outside the CDR3, the full variable domain is KAGVTQTPRYLIKTRGQQVTLSCSPISGHRSVSWYQQTPGQGLQFLFEYFSETQRNKGNFPGRFSGRQFSNSRSEMNVSTLELGDSALYLCASSISGWTEAFFGQGTRLTVV.

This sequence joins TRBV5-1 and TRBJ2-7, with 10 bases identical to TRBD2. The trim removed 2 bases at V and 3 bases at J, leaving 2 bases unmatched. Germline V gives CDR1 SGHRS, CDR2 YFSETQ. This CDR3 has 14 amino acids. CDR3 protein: CASSLGTSVYEQYF. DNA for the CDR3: TGCGCCAGCAGCTTAGGGACTAGCGTCTACGAGCAGTACTTC.

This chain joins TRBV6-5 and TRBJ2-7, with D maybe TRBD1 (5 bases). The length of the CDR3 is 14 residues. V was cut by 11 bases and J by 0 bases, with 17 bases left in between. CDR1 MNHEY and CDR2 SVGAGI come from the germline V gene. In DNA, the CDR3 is TGTGCCTCATCCGCCCAGACAGTCTCCTACGAGCAGTACTTC. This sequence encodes CASSAQTVSYEQYF.

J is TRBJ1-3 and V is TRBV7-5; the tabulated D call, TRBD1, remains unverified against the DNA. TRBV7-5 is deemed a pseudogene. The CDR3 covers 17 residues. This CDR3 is CARSADRQEIAGNTIYF. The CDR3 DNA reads TGTGCCAGAAGCGCGGACCGACAGGAAATAGCTGGAAACACCATATATTTT.